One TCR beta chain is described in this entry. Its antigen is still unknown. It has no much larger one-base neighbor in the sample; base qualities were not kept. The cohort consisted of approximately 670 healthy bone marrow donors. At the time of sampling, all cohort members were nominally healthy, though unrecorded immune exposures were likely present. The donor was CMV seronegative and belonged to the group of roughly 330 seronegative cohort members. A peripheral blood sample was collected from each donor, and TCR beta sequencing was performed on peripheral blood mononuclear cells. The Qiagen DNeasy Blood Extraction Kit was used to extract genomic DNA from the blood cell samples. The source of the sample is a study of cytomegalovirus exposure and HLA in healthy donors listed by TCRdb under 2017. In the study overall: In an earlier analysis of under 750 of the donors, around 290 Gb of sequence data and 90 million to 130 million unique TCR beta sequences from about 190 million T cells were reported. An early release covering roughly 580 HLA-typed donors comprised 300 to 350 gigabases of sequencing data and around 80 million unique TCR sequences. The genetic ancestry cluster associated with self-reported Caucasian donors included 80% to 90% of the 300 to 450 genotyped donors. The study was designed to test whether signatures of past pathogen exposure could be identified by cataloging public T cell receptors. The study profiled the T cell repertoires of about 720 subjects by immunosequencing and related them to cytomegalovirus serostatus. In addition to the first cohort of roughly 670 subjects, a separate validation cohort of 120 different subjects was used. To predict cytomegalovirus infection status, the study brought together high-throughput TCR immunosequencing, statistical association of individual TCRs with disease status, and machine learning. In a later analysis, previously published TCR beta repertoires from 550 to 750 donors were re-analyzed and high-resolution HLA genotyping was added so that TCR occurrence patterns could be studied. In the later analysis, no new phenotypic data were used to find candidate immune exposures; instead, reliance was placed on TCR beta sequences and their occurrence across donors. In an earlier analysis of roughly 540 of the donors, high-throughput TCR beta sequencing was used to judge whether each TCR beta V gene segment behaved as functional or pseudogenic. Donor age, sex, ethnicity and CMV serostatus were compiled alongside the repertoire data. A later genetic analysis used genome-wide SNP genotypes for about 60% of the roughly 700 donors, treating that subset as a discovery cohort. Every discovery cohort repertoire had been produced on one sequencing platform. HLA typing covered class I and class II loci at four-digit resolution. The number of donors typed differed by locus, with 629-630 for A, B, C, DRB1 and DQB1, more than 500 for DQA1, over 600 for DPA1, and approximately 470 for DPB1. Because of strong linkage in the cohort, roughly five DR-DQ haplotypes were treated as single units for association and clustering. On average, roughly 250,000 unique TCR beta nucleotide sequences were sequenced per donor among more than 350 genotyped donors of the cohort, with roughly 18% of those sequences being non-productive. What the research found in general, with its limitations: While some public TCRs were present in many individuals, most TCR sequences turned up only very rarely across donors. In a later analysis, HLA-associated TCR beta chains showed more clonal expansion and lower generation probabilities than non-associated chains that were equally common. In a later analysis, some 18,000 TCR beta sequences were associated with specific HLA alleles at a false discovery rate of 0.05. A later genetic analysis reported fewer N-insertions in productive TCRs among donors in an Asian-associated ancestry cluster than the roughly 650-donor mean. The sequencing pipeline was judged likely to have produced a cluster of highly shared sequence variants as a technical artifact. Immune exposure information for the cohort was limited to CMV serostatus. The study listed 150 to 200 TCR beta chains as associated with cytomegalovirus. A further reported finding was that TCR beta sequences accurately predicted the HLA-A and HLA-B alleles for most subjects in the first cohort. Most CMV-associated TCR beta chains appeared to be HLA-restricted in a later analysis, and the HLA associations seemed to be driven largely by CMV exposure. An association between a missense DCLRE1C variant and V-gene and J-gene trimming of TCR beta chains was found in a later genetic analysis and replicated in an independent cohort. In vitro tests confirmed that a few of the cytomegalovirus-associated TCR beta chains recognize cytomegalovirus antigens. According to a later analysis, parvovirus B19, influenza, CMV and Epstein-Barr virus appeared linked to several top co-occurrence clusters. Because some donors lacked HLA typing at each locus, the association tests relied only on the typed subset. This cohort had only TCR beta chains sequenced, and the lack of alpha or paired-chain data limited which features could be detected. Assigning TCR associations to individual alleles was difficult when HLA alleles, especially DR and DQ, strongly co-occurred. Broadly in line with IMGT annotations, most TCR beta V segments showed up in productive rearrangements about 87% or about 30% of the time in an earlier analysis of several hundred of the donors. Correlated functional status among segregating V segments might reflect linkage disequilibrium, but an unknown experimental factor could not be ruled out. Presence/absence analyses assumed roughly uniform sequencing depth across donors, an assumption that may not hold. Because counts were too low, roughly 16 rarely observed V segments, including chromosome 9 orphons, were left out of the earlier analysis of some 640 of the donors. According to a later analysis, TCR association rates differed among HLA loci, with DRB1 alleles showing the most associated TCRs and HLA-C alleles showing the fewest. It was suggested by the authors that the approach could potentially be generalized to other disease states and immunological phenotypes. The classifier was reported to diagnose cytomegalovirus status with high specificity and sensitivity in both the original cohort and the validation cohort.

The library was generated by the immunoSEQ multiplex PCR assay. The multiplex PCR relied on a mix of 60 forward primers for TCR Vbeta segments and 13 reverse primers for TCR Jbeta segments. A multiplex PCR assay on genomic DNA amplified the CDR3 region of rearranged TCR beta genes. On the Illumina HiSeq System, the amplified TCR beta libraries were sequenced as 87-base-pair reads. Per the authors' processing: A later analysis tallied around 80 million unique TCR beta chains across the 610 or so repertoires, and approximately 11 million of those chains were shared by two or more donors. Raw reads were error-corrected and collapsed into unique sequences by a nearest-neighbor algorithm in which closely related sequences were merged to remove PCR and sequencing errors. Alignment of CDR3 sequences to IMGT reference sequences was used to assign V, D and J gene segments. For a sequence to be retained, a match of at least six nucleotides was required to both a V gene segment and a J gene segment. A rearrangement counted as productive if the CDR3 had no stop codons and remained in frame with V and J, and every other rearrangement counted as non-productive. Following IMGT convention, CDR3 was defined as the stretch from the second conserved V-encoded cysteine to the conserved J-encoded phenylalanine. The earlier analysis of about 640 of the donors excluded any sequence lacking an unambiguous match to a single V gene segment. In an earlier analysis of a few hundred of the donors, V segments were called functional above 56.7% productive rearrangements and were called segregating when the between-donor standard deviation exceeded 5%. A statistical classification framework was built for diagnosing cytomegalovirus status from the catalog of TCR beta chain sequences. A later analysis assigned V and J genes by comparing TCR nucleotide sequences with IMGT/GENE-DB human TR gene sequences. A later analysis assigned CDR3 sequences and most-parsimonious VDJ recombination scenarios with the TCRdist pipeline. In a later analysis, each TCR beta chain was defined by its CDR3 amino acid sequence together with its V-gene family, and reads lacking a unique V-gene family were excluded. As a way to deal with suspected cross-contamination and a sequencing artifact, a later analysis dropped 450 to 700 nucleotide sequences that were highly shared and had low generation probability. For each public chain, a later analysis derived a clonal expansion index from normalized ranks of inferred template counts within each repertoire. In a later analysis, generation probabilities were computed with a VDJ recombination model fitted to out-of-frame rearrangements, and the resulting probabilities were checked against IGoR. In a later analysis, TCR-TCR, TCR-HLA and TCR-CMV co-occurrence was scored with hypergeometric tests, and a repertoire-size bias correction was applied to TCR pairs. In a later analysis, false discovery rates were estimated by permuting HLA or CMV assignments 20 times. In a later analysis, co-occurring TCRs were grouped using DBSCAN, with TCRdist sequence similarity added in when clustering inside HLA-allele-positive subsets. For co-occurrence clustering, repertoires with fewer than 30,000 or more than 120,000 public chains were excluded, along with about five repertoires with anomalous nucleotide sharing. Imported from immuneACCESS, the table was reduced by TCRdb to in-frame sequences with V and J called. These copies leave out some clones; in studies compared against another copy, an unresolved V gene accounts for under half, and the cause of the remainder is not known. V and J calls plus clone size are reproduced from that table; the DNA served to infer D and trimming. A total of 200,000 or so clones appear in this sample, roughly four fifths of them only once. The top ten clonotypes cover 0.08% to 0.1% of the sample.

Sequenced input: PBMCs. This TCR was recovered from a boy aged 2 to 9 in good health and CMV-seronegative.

The CDR3 protein is CASTKPVGGDTEAFF. The DNA reads as follows: TGTGCCAGCACCAAACCGGTCGGGGGAGACACTGAAGCTTTCTTT. This chain joins TRBV7-8 to TRBJ1-1; TRBD1 might be the D gene, on 5 matching bases. CDR1 SGHVS and CDR2 FQNEAQ are derived from the germline V gene. CDR3 length: 15 amino acids, cysteine to phenylalanine. Only the CDR3 portion is preserved as DNA: 45 bases, with reading frame beginning at the first base. V is cut by 7 bases and J by 3 bases, and the space between the germline ends is 18 bases.